Listed below are T cell receptor beta chains from one sample, sequenced in a study of early T cells in non-severe SARS-CoV-2 infection. TCRdb fed the 5' RACE reads into MiXCR, producing one record per CDR3 protein. Of tens of thousands of distinct CDR3 sequences listed, 8.5% to 10% are singletons. Sequencing was done on a sample of whole blood. Receptors originate from an adult who was a healthcare worker with PCR-confirmed SARS-CoV-2 infection or an uninfected control (not recorded which). The CDR3 runs from the conserved cysteine through the conserved F or W. Fields, in order: J gene, V gene, CDR3 protein.

j_call: TRBJ1-1; v_call: TRBV7-9; cdr3_aa: CASSWTGRNTEAFF
j_call: TRBJ2-2; v_call: TRBV28; cdr3_aa: CASSFVTSNWVTGELFF
j_call: TRBJ2-3; v_call: TRBV7-2; cdr3_aa: CASRRRAGSPDTQYF
j_call: TRBJ1-1; v_call: TRBV20-1; cdr3_aa: CSATAQGDTEAFF
j_call: TRBJ2-3; v_call: TRBV20-1; cdr3_aa: CSANERLGRGHTDTQYF
j_call: TRBJ1-1; v_call: TRBV5-4; cdr3_aa: CASSPDENTEAFF
j_call: TRBJ1-4; v_call: TRBV18; cdr3_aa: CASSPGGTATNEKLFF
j_call: TRBJ1-1; v_call: TRBV30; cdr3_aa: CAWSAGRTVALGAFF
j_call: TRBJ1-2; v_call: TRBV5-1; cdr3_aa: CASSLNAGANYGYTF
j_call: TRBJ1-1; v_call: TRBV18; cdr3_aa: CASSPWSGQRNTEAFF
j_call: TRBJ2-2; v_call: TRBV3-1; cdr3_aa: CASSQEGTGELFF
j_call: TRBJ2-1; v_call: TRBV7-2; cdr3_aa: CASSIGPPGGGNEQFF
j_call: TRBJ2-3; v_call: TRBV9; cdr3_aa: CASSPVTTQYF
j_call: TRBJ2-4; v_call: TRBV11-2; cdr3_aa: CASSQRIPVKAQYF
j_call: TRBJ2-4; v_call: TRBV18; cdr3_aa: CASSRTGTGAGAKNIQYF
j_call: TRBJ1-1; v_call: TRBV14; cdr3_aa: CASSKGQGGSGTEAFF
j_call: TRBJ2-1; v_call: TRBV6-4; cdr3_aa: CASSDSNAYYNEQFF
j_call: TRBJ1-1; v_call: TRBV29-1; cdr3_aa: CSVEASVGKAFF
j_call: TRBJ1-2; v_call: TRBV7-2; cdr3_aa: CASSLDAGSNGYTF
j_call: TRBJ2-2; v_call: TRBV6-7; cdr3_aa: CASSYSKFETVNTGELFF
j_call: TRBJ2-4; v_call: TRBV12-3/TRBV12-4; cdr3_aa: CASSRGQGFQYF
j_call: TRBJ2-7; v_call: TRBV12-3/TRBV12-4; cdr3_aa: CASSLTGLTEQYF
j_call: TRBJ2-7; v_call: TRBV3-1; cdr3_aa: CASSLNTRPGTQGVEQYF
j_call: TRBJ2-7; v_call: TRBV29-1; cdr3_aa: CSVGTSGGALEQYF
j_call: TRBJ2-3; v_call: TRBV3-1; cdr3_aa: CASSGTWTSGGTDTQYF
j_call: TRBJ1-6; v_call: TRBV5-8; cdr3_aa: CASSSRDRRSPLHF
j_call: TRBJ2-3; v_call: TRBV29-1; cdr3_aa: CSVEGSTSGRTDTQYF
j_call: TRBJ2-1; v_call: TRBV19; cdr3_aa: CASSISHRGGGNEQFF
j_call: TRBJ2-7; v_call: TRBV30; cdr3_aa: CAWSGSGRGEQYF
j_call: TRBJ2-3; v_call: TRBV12-3/TRBV12-4; cdr3_aa: CASSSGQGFDTQYF
j_call: TRBJ2-6; v_call: TRBV5-8; cdr3_aa: CASAGANVLTF
j_call: TRBJ2-3; v_call: TRBV7-9; cdr3_aa: CASSWGDRPDTQYF
j_call: TRBJ2-1; v_call: TRBV5-1; cdr3_aa: CASSLEVSNEQFF
j_call: TRBJ2-1; v_call: TRBV10-3; cdr3_aa: CAIKGGTGVMNEQFF
j_call: TRBJ2-1; v_call: TRBV7-2; cdr3_aa: CASSFLLAGGYNEQFF
j_call: TRBJ1-1; v_call: TRBV29-1; cdr3_aa: CSIDTGLNTEAFF
j_call: TRBJ1-2; v_call: TRBV2; cdr3_aa: CASVRDRGGGYTF
j_call: TRBJ2-7; v_call: TRBV20-1; cdr3_aa: CSARDVQVYEQYF
j_call: TRBJ1-2; v_call: TRBV12-3/TRBV12-4; cdr3_aa: CASSPRGLKFGYTF
j_call: TRBJ1-1; v_call: TRBV6-5; cdr3_aa: CASRLGGTAGKWTEAFF
j_call: TRBJ1-2; v_call: TRBV7-2; cdr3_aa: CASSLEPTGYNYGYTF
j_call: TRBJ1-2; v_call: TRBV7-9; cdr3_aa: CASSLGADRGYTF
j_call: TRBJ1-1; v_call: TRBV10-1; cdr3_aa: CASMPGEGPNTEAFF
j_call: TRBJ2-2; v_call: TRBV20-1; cdr3_aa: CSAPDRGDNTGELFF
j_call: TRBJ2-7; v_call: TRBV20-1; cdr3_aa: CSARDLSSYEQYF
j_call: TRBJ2-3; v_call: TRBV29-1; cdr3_aa: CSVKGVSTDTQYF
j_call: TRBJ2-5; v_call: TRBV2; cdr3_aa: CASSRTQETQYF
j_call: TRBJ1-4; v_call: TRBV7-9; cdr3_aa: CASNPGGEKLFF
j_call: TRBJ2-4; v_call: TRBV7-9; cdr3_aa: CASSRPLGNIQYF
j_call: TRBJ1-2; v_call: TRBV6-5; cdr3_aa: CASSWDRGYGYTF
j_call: TRBJ2-3; v_call: TRBV28; cdr3_aa: CASTTGGADTQYF
j_call: TRBJ2-3; v_call: TRBV5-1; cdr3_aa: CASRRSAGGPTDTQYF
j_call: TRBJ1-5; v_call: TRBV6-6; cdr3_aa: CASSPAVGINQPQHF